This T cell receptor (beta chain) was retrieved from a study of vaccination and CD4 T cells after COVID-19 (dated by TCRdb to between 2022 and 2023). Describing the broader study: In the convalescent cohort there were six males and four females, among whom were two Hispanic individuals, seven Caucasians, two Asians and one multiracial person. In control cultures, a CEFX viral epitope pool was used as positive control, an HIV-1 Nef peptide pool was used as negative control, or no peptide was added. Post-vaccine blood samples were collected a median of around 70 days after the second vaccine dose, ranging from roughly 12 to 250 days. In an earlier paper using these donors, memory CD4+ T cell crossreactivity between SARS-CoV-2 and common cold coronavirus spike proteins was assessed at the TCR clonotype level. Post-COVID blood samples from convalescent patients were collected a median of approximately 93 days after diagnosis, with a range of 35 to 161 days. Overlapping spike peptide pools from SARS-CoV-2 and from the common cold coronaviruses HCoV-NL63, HCoV-OC43 and HCoV-229E were used as culture stimuli. Two doses of either the Pfizer-BioNTech BNT162b2 vaccine (n=8) or the Moderna mRNA-1273 vaccine (n=2) were administered to participants. In 10 COVID-19 convalescent patients and a handful of infection-naive healthy vaccine recipients, researchers compared the spike-specific CD4+ TCR repertoire from before mRNA vaccination with the repertoire from after. The paper as a whole reports these results and caveats: Although the median number of SARS-CoV-2-reactive clonotypes went up from around 20 after infection to roughly 40 after vaccination, the increase was not significant. In convalescent patients, a median 86.3% of post-vaccine SARS-CoV-2-reactive clones were detected only after vaccination, suggesting vaccine-specific priming. Of the vaccine-specific clones found in convalescent patients, nearly all (304 of 307) were mono-reactive for SARS-CoV-2 spike instead of being cross-reactive with common cold coronaviruses. The study included relatively few convalescent patients and did not analyze early timepoints after natural infection.

This specimen's treatment or condition label, per the study, means: roughly 11-day PBMC culture with coronavirus spike peptide pools or control peptides (ViraFEST assay). CD4+ T cells from unexposed donors were collected before the COVID-19 pandemic (2011-2018). The ViraFEST assay, used in the study, expanded antigen-specific T cells with peptide pools and then identified the expanded clonotypes through TCR sequencing. PBMCs were cultured at 1.5 million to 2.5 million per well in IMDM supplemented with around 5% human AB serum and around 10 IU/ml IL-2, with about 10 ug/ml peptide pools added. On days 3 and 7, half of the culture medium was replaced with fresh IL-2-containing medium. After about 10 days of culture, CD4+ T cells were isolated by negative selection using the EasySep CD4+ T cell isolation kit. As cell number allowed, CD4+ T cells from unexposed donors were tested for reactivity to SARS-CoV-2 S and N and to four common cold coronavirus spike pools. PBMCs were separated from whole blood using Ficoll-Paque Plus gradient centrifugation and then either used fresh or cryopreserved at -140C. Each culture condition was generally run in triplicate wells. Leukapheresis product for the unexposed donors was bought commercially.

This clonotype was recorded a few times. The specificity of this receptor is unknown. Qualities for individual bases were not recorded, and no much larger clone is one base off. Via the germline V gene (reference sequence), CDR1 is SGHNT and CDR2 YYREEE. V is clipped by 4 bases and J by 1 base, and the sequence between their germline boundaries is 14 bases long. The CDR3 spans 15 residues, from the cysteine through the phenylalanine. Of all the DNA, just the CDR3 is kept, 45 bases in frame from base 1. Libraries were made using PCR. TCR sequencing of DNA from cultured CD4+ T cells used the Oncomine TCR Beta short-read assay at the Johns Hopkins FTIC core. The QIAamp micro DNA kit was used to extract genomic DNA from the cultured CD4+ T cells. Oncomine TCR Beta libraries from cultured CD4+ T cells were pooled with unique dual indexes and sequenced on an Illumina iSeq 100. Concerning the study's data processing: Non-productive sequences were removed, and CDR3s that did not start with C, did not end with F or W, or were shorter than 7 amino acids were discarded. Antigen-specific clonotypes were identified with the MANAFEST web application by comparing peptide-stimulated wells with reference and other culture wells. Positive clones required FDR below 0.05, an odds ratio above 5, and productive frequency above 0.1% in at least two of three replicate wells. Cross-reactive clonotypes were defined as significantly expanded in both SARS-CoV-2 spike wells and at least one common cold coronavirus spike condition. Levenshtein distances (stringdist) and unrooted phylogenetic trees (ape) in R version 3.6.1 were used to assess CDR3 homology. TCRdb applied fastp at Q25 and MiXCR to the public reads, then kept only in-frame beta chains. Rows with a matching CDR3 protein are joined into one entry that keeps the most common DNA and genes. The V and J calls come from TCRdb's annotation, not from the publication. The sample data list 9,000 to 10,000 distinct CDR3 sequences, and about 36% of these were observed just once. The ten largest clonotypes hold under 15% of the sample.

The receptor was isolated from a human donor in good health. Input material: CD4+ T cells from blood, cultured in vitro. The V and J segments used are TRBV5-4 and TRBJ1-1, and the D gene may be TRBD1, 5 bases matching. The CDR3 reads CASSEGTSRNTEAFF. The base sequence is TGTGCCAGCAGCGAAGGGACTTCTCGGAACACTGAAGCTTTCTTT.